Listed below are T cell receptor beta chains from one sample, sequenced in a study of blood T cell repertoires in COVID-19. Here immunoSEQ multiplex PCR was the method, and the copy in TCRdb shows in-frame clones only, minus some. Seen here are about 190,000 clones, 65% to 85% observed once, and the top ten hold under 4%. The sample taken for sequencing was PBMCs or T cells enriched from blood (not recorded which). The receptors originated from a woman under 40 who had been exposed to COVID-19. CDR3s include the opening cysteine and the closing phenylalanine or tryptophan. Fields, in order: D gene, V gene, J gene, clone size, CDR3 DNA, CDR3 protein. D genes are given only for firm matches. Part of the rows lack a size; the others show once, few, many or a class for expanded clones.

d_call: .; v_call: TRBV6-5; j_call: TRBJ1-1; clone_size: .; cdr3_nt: TGTGCCAGCAGAATTATTACTAGCGCTGAAGCTTTCTTT; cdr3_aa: CASRIITSAEAFF
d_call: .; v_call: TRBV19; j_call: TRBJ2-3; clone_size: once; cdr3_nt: TGTGCCAGTAGTTCCCAGGGGACAGATACGCAGTATTTT; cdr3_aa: CASSSQGTDTQYF
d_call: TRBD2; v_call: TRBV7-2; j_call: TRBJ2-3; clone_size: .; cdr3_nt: TGTGCCAGCAGCTTTCTCGGGGGGGCCATGGATACGCAGTATTTT; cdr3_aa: CASSFLGGAMDTQYF
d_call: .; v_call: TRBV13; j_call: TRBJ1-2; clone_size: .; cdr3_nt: TGTGCCAGCAGCCCGCCCGGCGGAAACTATGGCTACACCTTC; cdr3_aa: CASSPPGGNYGYTF
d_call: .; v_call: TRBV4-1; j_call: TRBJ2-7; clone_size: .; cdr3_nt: TGCGCCAGCAGTGACGACATTTACGAGCAGTACTTC; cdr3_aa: CASSDDIYEQYF
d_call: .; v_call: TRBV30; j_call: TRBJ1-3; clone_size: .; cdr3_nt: TGTGCCTGCTGTGGAAACACCATATATTTT; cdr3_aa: CACCGNTIYF
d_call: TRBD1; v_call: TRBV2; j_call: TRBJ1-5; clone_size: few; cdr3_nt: TGTGCCAGCAGTTCGGACAGGGACAATCAGCCCCAGCATTTT; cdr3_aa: CASSSDRDNQPQHF
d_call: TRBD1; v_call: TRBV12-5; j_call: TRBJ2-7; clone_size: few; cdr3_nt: TGTGCTAGTGGTTTCGTCTCGTCCGAGACAGGGGGCGACGAGCAGTACTTC; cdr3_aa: CASGFVSSETGGDEQYF
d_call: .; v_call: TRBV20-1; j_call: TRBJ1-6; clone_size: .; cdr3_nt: TGCAGTGCTAGTTCGCCAGGTGGGCATTCACCCCTCCACTTT; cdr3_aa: CSASSPGGHSPLHF
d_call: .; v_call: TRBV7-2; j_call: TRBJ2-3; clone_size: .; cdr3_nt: TGTGCCAGCAGCCCAGGGGTTCAGGGGCACCGGGGTACGCAGTATTTT; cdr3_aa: CASSPGVQGHRGTQYF
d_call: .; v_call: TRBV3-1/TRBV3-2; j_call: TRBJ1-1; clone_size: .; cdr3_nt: TGTGCCAGCAGCCAACAGGGCGCGAACACTGAAGCTTTCTTT; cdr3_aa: CASSQQGANTEAFF
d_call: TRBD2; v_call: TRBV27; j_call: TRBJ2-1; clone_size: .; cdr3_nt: TGTGCCAGCGCCCCGGGAGGCTACAATGAGCAGTTCTTC; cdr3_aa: CASAPGGYNEQFF
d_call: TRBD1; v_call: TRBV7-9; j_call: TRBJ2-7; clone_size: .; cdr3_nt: TGTGCCAGCAGCCTACCGGGACAGGGGGTCGTCCACGAGCAGTACTTC; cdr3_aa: CASSLPGQGVVHEQYF
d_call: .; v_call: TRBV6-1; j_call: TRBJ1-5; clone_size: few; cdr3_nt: TGTGCCAGCAGTGAAGGGTCGGGGGGTCAGCCCCAGCATTTT; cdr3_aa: CASSEGSGGQPQHF
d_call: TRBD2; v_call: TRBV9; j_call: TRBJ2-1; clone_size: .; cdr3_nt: TGTGCCAGCAGCGTACTTGGCGGGGGGGCTTTTGATGAGCAGTTCTTC; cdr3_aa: CASSVLGGGAFDEQFF
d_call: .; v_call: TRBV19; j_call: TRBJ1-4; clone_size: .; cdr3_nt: TGTGCCAGTCTGGGGGGGAGTGCTGAAAAACTGTTTTTT; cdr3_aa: CASLGGSAEKLFF
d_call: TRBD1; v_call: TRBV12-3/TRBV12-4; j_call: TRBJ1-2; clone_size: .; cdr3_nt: TGTGCCAGCAGATTGGGACAGGGGGAAGGCTACACCTTC; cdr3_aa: CASRLGQGEGYTF
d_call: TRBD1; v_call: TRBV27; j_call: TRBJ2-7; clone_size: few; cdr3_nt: TGTGCCAGCGGGTCGGACAGGGGACCTTACGAGCAGTACTTC; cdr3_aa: CASGSDRGPYEQYF
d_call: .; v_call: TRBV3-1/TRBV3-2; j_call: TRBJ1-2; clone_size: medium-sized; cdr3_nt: TGTGCCAGCAGCCAAGGCGGGGCCAACTATGGCTACACCTTC; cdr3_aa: CASSQGGANYGYTF
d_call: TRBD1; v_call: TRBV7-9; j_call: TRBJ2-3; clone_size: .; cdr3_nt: TGTGCCAGCAGCTGGGGACAGGGGTCCAGGGATACGCAGTATTTT; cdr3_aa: CASSWGQGSRDTQYF
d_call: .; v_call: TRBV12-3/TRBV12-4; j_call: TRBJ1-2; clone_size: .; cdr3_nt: TGTGCCAGCAGCCAAAGAGGCCCGTGGGGCTACACCTTC; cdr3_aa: CASSQRGPWGYTF
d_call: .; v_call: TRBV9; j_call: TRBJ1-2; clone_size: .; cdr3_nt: TGTGCCAGCAGCACAAGGACAGACCTAAGGGAGGGCTACACCTTC; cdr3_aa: CASSTRTDLREGYTF
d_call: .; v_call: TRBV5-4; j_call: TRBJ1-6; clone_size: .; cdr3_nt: TGTGCCAGCAGCTCCGACGACAGGAGCTATTCACCCCTCCACTTT; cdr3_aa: CASSSDDRSYSPLHF
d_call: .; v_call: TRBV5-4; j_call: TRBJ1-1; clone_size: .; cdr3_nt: TGTGCCAGCAGCCCGTTTGCGGACACTGAAGCTTTCTTT; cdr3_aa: CASSPFADTEAFF
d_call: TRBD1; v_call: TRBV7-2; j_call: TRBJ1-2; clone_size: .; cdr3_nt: TGTGCCAGCAGCCACTGGACAGGGGTTGACACCTTC; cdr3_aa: CASSHWTGVDTF
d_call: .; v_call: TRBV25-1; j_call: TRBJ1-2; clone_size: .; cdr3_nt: TGTGCCAGCACCCCGACAGGCCGCAACTATGGCTACACCTTC; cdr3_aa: CASTPTGRNYGYTF
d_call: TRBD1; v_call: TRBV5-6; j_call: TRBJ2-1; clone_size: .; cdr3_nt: TGTGCCAGCAGCACACCGACAGGGGCGGTCAATGAGCAGTTCTTC; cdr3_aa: CASSTPTGAVNEQFF
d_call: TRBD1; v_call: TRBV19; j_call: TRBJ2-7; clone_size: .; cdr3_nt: TGTGCCAGTAGTATTGACAGGGTCTCCTACGAGCAGTACTTC; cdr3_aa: CASSIDRVSYEQYF
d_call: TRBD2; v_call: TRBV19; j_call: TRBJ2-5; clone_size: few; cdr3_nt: TGTGCCAGTAGGCTGGCGGGGGAGGCGGAGACCCAGTACTTC; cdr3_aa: CASRLAGEAETQYF
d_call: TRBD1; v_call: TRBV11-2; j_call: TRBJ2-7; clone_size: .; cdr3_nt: TGTGCCAGCAGCTTGAGGGTACCAGGACAGGGCACCTACGAGCAGTACTTC; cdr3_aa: CASSLRVPGQGTYEQYF
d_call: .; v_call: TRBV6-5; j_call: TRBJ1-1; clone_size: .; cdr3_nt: TGTGCCAGTATGAGGGTGTTGAACACTGAAGCTTTCTTT; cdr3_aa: CASMRVLNTEAFF
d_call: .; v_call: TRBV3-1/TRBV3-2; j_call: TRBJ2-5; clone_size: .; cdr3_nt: TGTGCCAGCAGCCAAGTATTGCAGGGCTCGTACCAAGAGACCCAGTACTTC; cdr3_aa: CASSQVLQGSYQETQYF
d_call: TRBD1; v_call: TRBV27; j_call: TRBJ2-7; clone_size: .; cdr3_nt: TGTGCCAGCAGCGAGACAGGGAGTCCCTACGAGCAGTACTTC; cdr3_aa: CASSETGSPYEQYF
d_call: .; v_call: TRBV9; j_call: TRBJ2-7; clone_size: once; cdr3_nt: TGTGCCAGCAGCGTAGCCGGGGGAGGCGAGCAGTACTTC; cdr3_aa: CASSVAGGGEQYF
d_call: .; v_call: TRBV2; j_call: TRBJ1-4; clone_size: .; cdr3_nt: TGTGCCAGCAAAGGTTTGGAGGAAAAACTGTTTTTT; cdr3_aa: CASKGLEEKLFF